These 3 T cell receptor beta chains were sequenced from one sample in a study of T cells in localized non-small cell lung cancer. This table comes from immunoSEQ multiplex PCR, and its TCRdb copy is limited to in-frame clones, with some not included. In the table there are tens of thousands of clones, roughly 86% of which are singletons. Sequenced material: peripheral blood, taken before any cancer treatment. These receptors were obtained from a female donor at least 60 years old with stage I lung adenocarcinoma.

The chain links TRBV12-2 to TRBJ1-5. TRBV12-2 corresponds to a pseudogene. The CDR3 is 18 amino acids. Here the CDR3 reads CASRRPGRHLYSNQPQHF. The CDR3, as DNA: TGTGCAAGTCGCAGACCGGGACGGCACTTGTACAGCAATCAGCCCCAGCATTTT.

The chain couples TRBV11-2 to TRBJ1-4, with 8 bases identical to TRBD1. The CDR3 is made up of 17 amino acids. Germline values: CDR1 SGHAT, CDR2 FQNNGV. Germline trimming cut 8 bases from V and 4 bases from J; bases unmatched to any gene: 15. This CDR3 reads CASRRGDRRTGNEKLFF. DNA of the CDR3: TGTGCCAGCCGGCGGGGGGACAGGAGGACCGGTAATGAAAAACTGTTTTTT.

This CDR3 reads CASSRANQPQHF. Written as DNA, the CDR3 is TGTGCCAGTAGTAGGGCCAATCAGCCCCAGCATTTT. V and J are TRBV19 and TRBJ1-5; D unresolved. From germline, CDR1 is LNHDA and CDR2 SQIVND (reference sequence). This CDR3 has 12 amino acids. Trimming removed 4 bases from V and 3 bases from J, with 4 bases in between.